This TCR beta chain was recovered during a study of T cells in Graves' hyperthyroidism and ophthalmopathy. Overall study results and limits: In the blood, most expanded thyroid clonotypes above 0.001 appeared as well.

With duration under 3 months, ophthalmopathy was active: Clinical Activity Score at least 3, NOSPECS at least 4. Uncontrolled infection, other autoimmune disease, pregnancy or lactation barred patients from enrollment. PBMCs were derived from under 13 ml fresh peripheral blood. This CDR3 has 16 residues. The J segment lost 0 bases and the V segment lost 5 bases, leaving 6 bases of the junction unmatched. Germline-derived CDR1 and CDR2 are SGHVS and FNYEAQ. This clonotype was counted ten times or more. The antigen is undetermined. The TCR beta CDR3 regions underwent amplification using RNA transcripts as the source. Carried out on the TCR CDR3, a first-round RT-PCR used the HTBI primer set. One entry per CDR3 protein, called by TCRdb with MiXCR from the multiplex PCR reads. The sample has 330,000 or so distinct CDR3 sequences, roughly a fifth seen once.

This TCR was sampled from a man aged 50 or older with Graves' ophthalmopathy. The sample comprised blood. The chain has TRBV7-6 and TRBJ2-2; TRBD1 matches 7 bases. CDR3 loop: CASSLQTGTNTGELFF. DNA of the CDR3: TGTGCCAGCAGCCTCCAGACAGGGACGAACACCGGGGAGCTGTTTTTT.